This T cell receptor (beta chain) appears in the sequencing data of a study of CD8+CD57+ T cells in acquired aplastic anemia. Overall study: Mean DNA quantity obtained from sorted CD4+ and CD8+ cells was about 3.2 ug.

Concerning this clonotype: The antigen is undetermined. This may be a read error: a much more frequent sequence differs by one nucleotide.

Patients picked for sequencing had shown CD8+CD57+ cell expansion detected by flow cytometry. Genomic DNA constituted the template upon which TCR beta VDJ and CDR3 profiling was performed. TCRdb analysed the reads with MiXCR anew, one entry per CDR3 protein. This table holds about 200,000 distinct CDR3 sequences, less than 60% found once. Germline loops: CDR1 MNHNS, CDR2 SASEGT. This CDR3 contains 15 residues. Study-wide points: Any difference that existed in CD8+ Simpson's diversity between patients and controls was not significant.

The rearrangement uses TRBV6-1 and TRBJ1-5; weak D call: TRBD1 (6 bases). The sequencing sample was made of sorted CD4+, CD8+, or CD8+CD57+ T cells (not recorded which) from PBMCs. This receptor was taken from a human donor with aplastic anemia. CDR3 in DNA: TGTGCCAGCAGTGAGTACAGGGATAGCAGTCAGCCCCAGCATTTT. Protein sequence: CASSEYRDSSQPQHF.